These 9 T cell receptor beta chains were sequenced from one sample in a study of regulatory and conventional T cells in RAG deficiency. The data were produced by immunoSEQ multiplex PCR, yet TCRdb's version contains in-frame clones alone and is incomplete. The table shows about 3,300 clones, with approximately 94% occurring only once. Regulatory T cells were sorted from blood as CD4+ CD25-high CD127-low cells. These data were also reused for a study on regulatory T cells. That source notes: Amplification used 52 TRBV primers and 13 TRBJ primers.

The specimen sequenced was CD4+ Tregs sorted from blood. These TCRs come from a human donor in good health.

The rearrangement links TRBV6-5 to TRBJ1-2; 11 bases fit TRBD1. The junction had 1 base not matched to a gene; V was cut back by 6 bases and J by 4 bases. Per germline, CDR1 MNHEY and CDR2 SVGAGI. This CDR3 comprises 13 residues. CDR3 amino acids: CASRGTGGYGYTF. As DNA, the CDR3 is TGTGCCAGCAGGGGGACAGGGGGCTATGGCTACACCTTC.

This clone was observed a few times. The gene calls are TRBV4-1 and TRBJ2-1, with no clear D. The V gene's germline CDR1 is MGHRA and CDR2 YSYEKL. The CDR3 length is 13 residues. V was clipped by 0 bases and J by 9 bases, with 9 bases between them. The CDR3 DNA sequence: TGCGCCAGCAGCCAAGATTGGGGATTTGAGCAGTTCTTC. It specifies CASSQDWGFEQFF.

This chain joins TRBV5-4 and TRBJ2-7; the match to TRBD1 covers 9 bases. CDR3 size: 13 residues. J gave up 5 bases and V 4 bases, and 4 bases lay outside the gene matches. CDR1 and CDR2 from the germline V gene are SGHNT and YYREEE (reference sequence). CDR3 sequence reads: CASSRTGDHEQYF. In nucleotides, the CDR3 is TGTGCCAGCAGCCGGACAGGGGACCACGAGCAGTACTTC.

The rearrangement links TRBV18 to TRBJ1-2; no clear D. The CDR3 length is 13 residues. Germline V gives CDR1 KGHSH, CDR2 LQKENI. V lost 5 bases and J 5 bases, leaving 12 bases between the germline ends. This chain's CDR3 is CASSIVPEYGYTF. The CDR3 region has the DNA TGTGCCAGCTCAATTGTCCCGGAGTATGGCTACACCTTC.

The J gene is TRBJ1-5, the V gene TRBV10-2; D not certain. CDR3 length: 14 residues. V was trimmed by 2 bases and J by 2 bases, leaving 7 bases between them. The germline CDR1 and CDR2 sequences are WSHSY and SAAADI. CDR3 bases: TGCGCCAGCAGTGAGGGGAGTGGCAATCAGCCCCAGCATTTT. Protein sequence: CASSEGSGNQPQHF.

The rearrangement links TRBV2 to TRBJ1-4; D not resolved. Trimming pared 3 bases from V and 10 bases from J, leaving 15 bases between. The CDR3 sequence is 14 residues long. CDR1 SNHLY and CDR2 FYNNEI come from the germline V gene. The CDR3 is CASSDIGFVGKLFF. CDR3 sequence (DNA): TGTGCCAGCAGTGATATAGGGTTTGTTGGAAAACTGTTTTTT.

The V call is TRBV5-1, the J call TRBJ2-3; D not resolved. Germline loops: CDR1 SGHRS, CDR2 YFSETQ. Deletions cut 0 bases from V and 0 bases from J, with 2 bases between. The CDR3 length is 13 residues. CDR3 in DNA: TGCGCCAGCAGCTTGGTCAGCACAGATACGCAGTATTTT. This codes for CASSLVSTDTQYF. Using reference TRBV5-1 and TRBJ2-3 for the parts outside the CDR3, the full variable domain is KAGVTQTPRYLIKTRGQQVTLSCSPISGHRSVSWYQQTPGQGLQFLFEYFSETQRNKGNFPGRFSGRQFSNSRSEMNVSTLELGDSALYLCASSLVSTDTQYFGPGTRLTVL.

The rearrangement joins TRBV9 to TRBJ1-3; 7 bases align to TRBD1. V dropped 4 bases and J dropped 2; count of bases not matched to a gene: 9. This CDR3 comprises 16 residues. The germline CDR1 and CDR2 sequences are SGDLS and YYNGEE. The CDR3 is CASSLTPTGTGNTIYF. CDR3 in DNA: TGTGCCAGCAGCCTAACCCCGACAGGGACTGGAAACACCATATATTTT. Using reference TRBV9 and TRBJ1-3 for the parts outside the CDR3, the full variable domain is DSGVTQTPKHLITATGQRVTLRCSPRSGDLSVYWYQQSLDQGLQFLIQYYNGEERAKGNILERFSAQQFPDLHSELNLSSLELGDSALYFCASSLTPTGTGNTIYFGEGSWLTVV.

The gene calls are TRBV5-2 and TRBJ1-2. TRBV5-2 is recorded as a pseudogene. The CDR3 runs 14 residues. CDR3 nucleotides: TGTGCCAGCAAGGATGTACGAAAGACCTATGGCTACACCTTC. The encoded protein is CASKDVRKTYGYTF.